This TCR beta chain was retrieved from a study of T-cell memory formation after mild COVID-19. This clonotype was seen a few times. This CDR3 comprises 12 residues. Trimming took off 10 bases at V and 0 bases at J, with 10 bases between the two ends. Looked up from germline, CDR1 is ENHRY and CDR2 is SYGVKD. TCRdb re-called the 5' RACE reads with MiXCR, one entry per CDR3 protein. The sample lists 580,000 or so distinct CDR3 sequences, approximately 15% occurring once. The V gene is TRBV10-3, the J gene TRBJ2-7, with D perhaps TRBD1 (6 bases). Sequenced input: PBMCs or a T cell subset sorted from them (not recorded which). The receptor's source is an adult woman who had mild COVID-19 (a few samples of this study predate the infection). Cell type and time point are not known. CDR3 nucleotides: TGTGCCACGAGACAGGACTCCTACGAGCAGTACTTC. Amino acids: CATRQDSYEQYF.